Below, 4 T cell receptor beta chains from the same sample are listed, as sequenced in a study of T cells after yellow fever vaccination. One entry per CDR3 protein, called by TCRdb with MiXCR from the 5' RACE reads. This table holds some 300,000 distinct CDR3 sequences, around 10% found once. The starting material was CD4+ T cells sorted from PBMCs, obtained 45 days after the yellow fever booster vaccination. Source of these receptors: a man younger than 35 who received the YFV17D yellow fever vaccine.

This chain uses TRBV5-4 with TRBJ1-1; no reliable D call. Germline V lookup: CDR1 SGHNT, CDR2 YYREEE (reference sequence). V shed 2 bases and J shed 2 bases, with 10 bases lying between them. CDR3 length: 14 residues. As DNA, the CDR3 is TGTGCCAGCAGCTTAGGGCTCCCCAACACTGAAGCTTTCTTT. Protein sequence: CASSLGLPNTEAFF.

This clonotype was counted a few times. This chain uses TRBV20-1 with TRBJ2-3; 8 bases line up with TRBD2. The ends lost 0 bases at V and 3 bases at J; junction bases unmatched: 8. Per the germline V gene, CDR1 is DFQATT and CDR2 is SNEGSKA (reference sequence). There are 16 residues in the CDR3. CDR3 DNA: TGCAGTGCTAGAGATATGACTAGCGAACCTACAGATACGCAGTATTTT. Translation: CSARDMTSEPTDTQYF.

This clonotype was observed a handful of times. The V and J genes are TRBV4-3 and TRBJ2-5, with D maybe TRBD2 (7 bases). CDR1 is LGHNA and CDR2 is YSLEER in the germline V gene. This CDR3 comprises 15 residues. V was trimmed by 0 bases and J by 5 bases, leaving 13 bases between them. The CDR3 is CASSQEGGGLETQYF. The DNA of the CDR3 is TGCGCCAGCAGCCAAGAAGGGGGGGGGCTTGAGACCCAGTACTTC.

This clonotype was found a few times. The CDR3, as DNA: TGCAGCGGACGAGGGCAACAGAACACTGAAGCTTTCTTT. Its protein is CSGRGQQNTEAFF. The V and J genes are TRBV29-1 and TRBJ1-1; unclear D gene. CDR3 size: 13 residues. The germline V and J ends were trimmed by 7 bases and 1 base, with 13 bases remaining between them. Germline CDR1 is SQVTM and CDR2 is ANQGSEA. Using reference TRBV29-1 and TRBJ1-1 for the parts outside the CDR3, the full variable domain is SAVISQKPSRDICQRGTSLTIQCQVDSQVTMMFWYRQQPGQSLTLIATANQGSEATYESGFVIDKFPISRPNLTFSTLTVSNMSPEDSSIYLCSGRGQQNTEAFFGQGTRLTVV.